This TCR beta chain was captured in a study of cytomegalovirus exposure and HLA in healthy donors. PCR primers comprised 60 Vbeta and 13 Jbeta primers. The method was immunoSEQ multiplex PCR; TCRdb's version includes in-frame clones alone and lacks a portion of them. The table lists 110,000 to 150,000 clones, under 80% of them singletons, with roughly 4.5% in the top ten. This CDR3 is 11 amino acids long. Trimming shortened V by 6 bases and J by 0 bases, and 2 bases separated the two germline ends. The germline CDR1 and CDR2 sequences are ENHRY and SYGVKD. Sequencing used PBMCs. The TCR originated in a young man in good health and CMV-seropositive. The chain has TRBV10-3 and TRBJ1-1; D remains ambiguous. The DNA of the CDR3 is TGTGCCATCAGCATGAACACTGAAGCTTTCTTT. Its protein product is CAISMNTEAFF.